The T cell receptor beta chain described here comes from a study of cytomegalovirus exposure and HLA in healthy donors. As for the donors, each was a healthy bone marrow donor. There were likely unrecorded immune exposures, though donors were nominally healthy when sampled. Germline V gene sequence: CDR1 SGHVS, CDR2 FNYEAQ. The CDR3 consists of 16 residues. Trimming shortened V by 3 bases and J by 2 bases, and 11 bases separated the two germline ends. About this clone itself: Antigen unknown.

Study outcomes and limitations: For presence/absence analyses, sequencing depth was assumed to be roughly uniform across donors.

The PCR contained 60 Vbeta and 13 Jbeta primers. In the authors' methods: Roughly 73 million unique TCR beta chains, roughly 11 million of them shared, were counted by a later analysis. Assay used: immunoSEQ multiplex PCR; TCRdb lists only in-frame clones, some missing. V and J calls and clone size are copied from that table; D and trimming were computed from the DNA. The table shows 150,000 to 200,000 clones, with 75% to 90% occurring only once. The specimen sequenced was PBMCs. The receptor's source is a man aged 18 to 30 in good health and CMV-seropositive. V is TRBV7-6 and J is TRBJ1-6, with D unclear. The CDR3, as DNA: TGTGCCAGCAGCTTGATGGGGAGGACCTATAATTCACCCCTCCACTTT. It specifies CASSLMGRTYNSPLHF.